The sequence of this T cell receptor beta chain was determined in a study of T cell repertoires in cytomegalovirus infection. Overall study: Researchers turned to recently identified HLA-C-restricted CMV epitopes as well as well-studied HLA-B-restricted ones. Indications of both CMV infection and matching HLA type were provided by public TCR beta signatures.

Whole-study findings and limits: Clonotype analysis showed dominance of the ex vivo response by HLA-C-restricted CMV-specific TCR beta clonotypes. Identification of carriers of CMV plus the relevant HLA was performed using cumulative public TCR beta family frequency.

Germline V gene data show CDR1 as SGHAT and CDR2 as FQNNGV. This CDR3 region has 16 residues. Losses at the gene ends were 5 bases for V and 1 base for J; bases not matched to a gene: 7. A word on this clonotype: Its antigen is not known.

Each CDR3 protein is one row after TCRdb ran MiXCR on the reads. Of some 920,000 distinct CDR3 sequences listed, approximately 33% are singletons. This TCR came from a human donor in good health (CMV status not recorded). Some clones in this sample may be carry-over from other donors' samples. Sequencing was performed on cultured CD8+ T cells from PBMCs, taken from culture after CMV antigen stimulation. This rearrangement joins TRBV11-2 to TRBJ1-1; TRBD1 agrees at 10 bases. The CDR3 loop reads CASSLWTGGENTEAFF. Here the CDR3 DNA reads TGTGCCAGCAGCCTCTGGACAGGGGGTGAGAACACTGAAGCTTTCTTT.